The 10 T cell receptor beta chains presented below share a single source sample, sequenced in a study of tissue T cells after allogeneic stem cell transplantation. The method was immunoSEQ multiplex PCR; TCRdb's version includes in-frame clones alone and lacks a portion of them. The sample has approximately 1,200 clones; approximately 49% are singletons. Time point described: mouse harvest day 14 after allogeneic transplant. Mouse grafts combined 10^7 T-cell-depleted bone marrow cells with 10^6 splenic CD5+ T cells. What was sequenced was liver tissue. These receptors all come from a female BALB/c mouse given C57BL/6 T cells with graft-versus-host disease after an allogeneic hematopoietic cell transplant.

Comment on this clone: Gene names denote mouse genes. The read ends 1 residue shy of where the CDR3 ends; the end is completed using the germline J gene. The V call is TRBV3, the J call TRBJ2-5; TRBD2 is a possible D gene (5 bases). Trimming took 7 bases from V and 3 from J, leaving 8 bases between them. The CDR3 consists of 12 residues. The germline CDR1 and CDR2 sequences are SNHLY and FYNGKV (reference sequence). CDR3: CASKDSQDTQYF. The CDR3 DNA, read in part, is TGTGCCAGCAAGGACTCTCAAGACACCCAGTAC.

Turning to this clone: The gene symbols are mouse symbols. The DNA ends 1 residue before the CDR3 does, and the rest of the CDR3 is filled in from the germline J gene. V usage is TRBV21 and J usage is TRBJ2-1; D possibly uses TRBD1 or TRBD2 (6 bases each). TRBV21 is annotated as an ORF whose role is uncertain. The CDR3 runs to 16 residues. V lost 0 bases and J lost 6, with 15 bases in between. The CDR3 bases that were read are TGTGCTAGCAGTCAATCGGTTCCGGGGGCAGTTGCTGAGCAGTTC. Its translation is CASSQSVPGAVAEQF. The complete CDR3 sequence is CASSQSVPGAVAEQFF.

With respect to this clone: The listed genes are named as in mouse. The read finishes 1 residue shy of the CDR3 end, and the germline J gene is used to complete it. The V call is TRBV26, the J call TRBJ2-4; TRBD2 is a possible D gene (6 bases). CDR1 and CDR2 (germline): KGHPV, FQNQEV (reference sequence). The CDR3 loop spans 15 amino acids. Trimming removed 0 bases from V and 0 bases from J, with 7 bases in between. CDR3 amino acids: CASSLSGGSQNTLYF. The part of the CDR3 DNA that was read is TGTGCCAGCAGTCTGTCGGGGGGTAGTCAAAACACCTTGTAC.

This clone showed up just a few times. Germline and genes here are mouse. The CDR3 is cut off 1 residue early in the read; its end comes from the germline J gene. The chain has TRBV29 and TRBJ1-1; D not certain. The V gene's germline CDR1 is MSHET and CDR2 SYDVDS. The CDR3 is 12 amino acids. The germline V and J ends were trimmed by 5 bases and 2 bases, with 6 bases remaining between them. CDR3 amino acids: CASSLPNTEVFF. The CDR3 bases that were read are TGTGCTAGCAGTCTACCTAACACAGAAGTCTTC.

By share, this clone ranks as large (0.1 to 1%). The genes are named according to mouse. The CDR3 end is not reached by the read, which stops 1 residue before it; the germline J gene fills it in. The chain recombines TRBV4 with TRBJ2-7, with TRBD1 matching over 7 bases. There are 12 residues in the CDR3. After removal of 5 bases from V and 7 bases from J, the junction contained 5 bases not matched to a gene. Germline CDR1 and CDR2: LGHDT and YNNKQL (reference sequence). The CDR3 region is CASSGDRGEQYF. CDR3 bases read: TGTGCCAGCAGCGGGGACAGAGGGGAACAGTAC.

As for this clone: Mouse gene names and germline throughout. The CDR3 is cut off 1 residue early in the read; its end comes from the germline J gene. The chain combines TRBV16 with TRBJ1-6; no firm D call. TRBJ1-6 is an open reading frame, and its role is uncertain. This CDR3 region has 13 residues. Trimming left V 0 bases short and J 9 bases short, with 6 bases between. The germline V gene has CDR1 SGHSA and CDR2 FRNQAP. Incomplete CDR3 DNA: TGTGCAAGCAGCTTAGATGCGGTTTCGCCCCTCTAC. This translates into CASSLDAVSPLY. The complete CDR3 sequence is CASSLDAVSPLYF.

In this sample, this clone turned up a few times. Gene names and germline refer to mouse. The missing CDR3 end, 1 residue past where the read stops, is filled in from the germline J gene. The chain links TRBV2 to TRBJ2-7; unclear D gene. This CDR3 spans 13 amino acids. Germline V gene data show CDR1 as LGHNA and CDR2 as YSYQKL. Trimming took 0 bases from V and 3 from J, leaving 6 bases between them. Here the CDR3 reads CASSQDPSYEQYF. CDR3 DNA, as far as it was read: TGTGCCAGCAGCCAAGATCCCAGCTATGAACAGTAC.

Note on this clone: A read error may account for a junction end that differs from germline. The genes and germline here are from mouse. The DNA ends 1 residue before the CDR3 does, and the rest of the CDR3 is filled in from the germline J gene. The chain is built from TRBV19 and TRBJ2-5, with 11 bases aligning to TRBD2. The length of the CDR3 is 15 residues. CDR1 and CDR2 from the germline V gene are FNHDT and SITEND (reference sequence). CDR3 sequence reads: CANSISGLGGDTQYF. The sequenced part of the CDR3 DNA is TGTGCCAACAGTATCTCCGGACTGGGGGGAGACACCCAGTAC.

This clone rates as large (0.1 to 1%). Gene names refer to mouse genes. The read comes to an end 1 residue before the CDR3 does, leaving the germline J gene to fill in the end. The chain is built from TRBV4 and TRBJ2-2; D call uncertain. V was clipped by 5 bases and J by 2 bases, with 6 bases between them. CDR1 and CDR2 from the germline V gene are LGHDT and YNNKQL (reference sequence). The CDR3 covers 13 residues. Partial CDR3 DNA: TGTGCCAGCAGCCCGGGGAACACCGGGCAGCTCTAC. Residues: CASSPGNTGQLY. In full, the CDR3 is CASSPGNTGQLYF.

In this sample, this clone turned up a few times. Mouse names are used for the genes. The read terminates 1 residue before the CDR3 end, so the remaining end is supplied by the germline J gene. J is TRBJ2-7 and V is TRBV16; 10 bases are shared with TRBD1. Per the germline V gene, CDR1 is SGHSA and CDR2 is FRNQAP. This CDR3 has 16 amino acids. Trimming removed 0 bases from V and 0 bases from J; junction bases left unmatched: 2. The CDR3 loop is CASSLDRDRGSYEQYF. CDR3 DNA (partial): TGTGCAAGCAGCTTAGACCGGGACAGGGGCTCCTATGAACAGTAC.